The next 6 T cell receptor beta chains were all read from a single sample in a study of beta chain features in type 1 diabetes. Reverse transcribing all isolated RNA meant expressed TCRB transcripts were sequenced. Some clones are missing from TCRdb's copy, which holds only in-frame ones; the method was immunoSEQ multiplex PCR. The data contain around 40,000 clones, approximately 72% of them singletons. Whole-study findings and limits: Shortening that was moderate but significant affected the TCRB CDR3s of Type 1 diabetes patients in all four CD4+ subsets.

Their recognized antigens are unknown. Sequencing input: Tregs from blood. The receptors were gathered from a woman aged 18-29 years with type 1 diabetes.

The chain carries TRBV29-1 and TRBJ1-3, with 7 bases that match TRBD1. The CDR3 runs to 15 residues. Germline CDR1 SQVTM, CDR2 ANQGSEA. V dropped 5 bases and J dropped 2; count of bases not matched to a gene: 9. The CDR3 coding sequence is TGCAGCGTTTCGGGAGGGACAGCCGCTGGAAACACCATATATTTT. Protein sequence: CSVSGGTAAGNTIYF.

The chain combines TRBV27 with TRBJ2-7; TRBD2 matches at 13 bases. The CDR3 is 15 residues long. V shed 4 bases, J shed 2 bases, and the junction held 2 bases outside the gene matches. Germline CDR1 is MNHEY and CDR2 is SMNVEV (reference sequence). CDR3 protein: CASSSGLAGTYEQYF. As DNA, the CDR3 is TGTGCCAGCAGTTCGGGACTAGCGGGGACCTACGAGCAGTACTTC.

CDR3 in amino acids: CASSLVPGYNGYTF. In DNA, the CDR3 is TGCGCCAGCAGCTTGGTTCCGGGTTATAATGGCTACACCTTC. The chain is built from TRBV5-1 and TRBJ1-2; D remains ambiguous. Germline loops: CDR1 SGHRS, CDR2 YFSETQ. This CDR3 is 14 amino acids long. With 0 bases removed from V and 6 bases from J, the gap between germline ends came to 12 bases.

The chain has TRBV29-1 and TRBJ2-1; TRBD1 might be the D (6 bases). The CDR3 contains 14 residues. The ends were cut back, 5 bases at V and 8 bases at J, with 19 bases in the middle. The V gene's germline CDR1 is SQVTM and CDR2 ANQGSEA. The DNA of the CDR3 is TGCAGCGTTCGAAAACAGGGTTGGGTGGATGAGCAGTTCTTC. Residues: CSVRKQGWVDEQFF.

The chain recombines TRBV5-1 with TRBJ2-7, with D perhaps matching TRBD1 (5 bases). The ends were cut back, 4 bases at V and 3 bases at J, with 11 bases in the middle. The CDR3 totals 13 residues. Germline V gives CDR1 SGHRS, CDR2 YFSETQ. The CDR3 sequence is CASSPLTDYEQYF. CDR3 sequence (DNA): TGCGCCAGCAGCCCCCTGACAGACTACGAGCAGTACTTC. Full variable domain (outside the CDR3, taken from reference TRBV5-1 and TRBJ2-7): KAGVTQTPRYLIKTRGQQVTLSCSPISGHRSVSWYQQTPGQGLQFLFEYFSETQRNKGNFPGRFSGRQFSNSRSEMNVSTLELGDSALYLCASSPLTDYEQYFGPGTRLTVT.

The V gene is TRBV6-5, the J gene TRBJ2-7; 8 bases fit TRBD1. Germline CDR1 and CDR2: MNHEY and SVGAGI. V was pared by 6 bases and J by 2 bases, with 9 bases of the junction left unmatched. The CDR3 has 15 residues. In nucleotides, the CDR3 is TGTGCCAGCAGCATGCCAGGGACAGGCCCCTACGAGCAGTACTTC. This translates into CASSMPGTGPYEQYF.